The rows below give T cell receptor beta chains drawn from one sample of a study of blood T cell repertoires in COVID-19. The method was immunoSEQ multiplex PCR; TCRdb's version includes in-frame clones alone and lacks a portion of them. The sample holds around 140,000 clones; around 91% are singletons and the top ten take around 15%. Sequenced material: peripheral blood. The receptors here all came from a man aged 18 to 29 with COVID-19, enrolled during active disease. The CDR3 runs from the conserved cysteine through the conserved F or W.

j_gene: TRBJ2-7
v_gene: TRBV27
CDR3aa: CASSLYGTSGRMYEQYF

j_gene: TRBJ2-3
v_gene: TRBV27
CDR3aa: CASSLGGRLTTDTQYF

j_gene: TRBJ2-7
v_gene: TRBV28
CDR3aa: CASGTGTGADEQYF

j_gene: TRBJ2-7
v_gene: TRBV20-1
CDR3aa: CSASRGYEQYF

j_gene: TRBJ2-5
v_gene: TRBV28
CDR3aa: CASSLLMFGKWQETQYF

j_gene: TRBJ2-7
v_gene: TRBV9
CDR3aa: CASSVGVGAGYEQYF

j_gene: TRBJ2-2
v_gene: TRBV28
CDR3aa: CASSLSQGRNTGELFF

j_gene: TRBJ2-7
v_gene: TRBV5-1
CDR3aa: CASSLQGYEQYF

j_gene: TRBJ2-3
v_gene: TRBV19
CDR3aa: CASSTKQRSTDTQYF

j_gene: TRBJ1-5
v_gene: TRBV28
CDR3aa: CASSSLRQPNQPQHF

j_gene: TRBJ2-7
v_gene: TRBV5-1
CDR3aa: CASSPGLAWPYEQYF

j_gene: TRBJ1-2
v_gene: TRBV28
CDR3aa: CASSPIPRDSNYGYTF

j_gene: TRBJ2-5
v_gene: TRBV6-6
CDR3aa: CASSYFDRGETQYF

j_gene: TRBJ1-4
v_gene: TRBV6-6
CDR3aa: CASSHPPEEKLLF

j_gene: TRBJ1-2
v_gene: TRBV20-1
CDR3aa: CSAQGNYGYTF

j_gene: TRBJ2-3
v_gene: TRBV6-6
CDR3aa: CASSNRDSSTDTQYF

j_gene: TRBJ1-5
v_gene: TRBV6-2/TRBV6-3
CDR3aa: CASSYSQADQPQHF

j_gene: TRBJ1-1
v_gene: TRBV28
CDR3aa: CAVRVLGNTEAFF

j_gene: TRBJ2-2
v_gene: TRBV28
CDR3aa: CASRGTSGRGLFF

j_gene: TRBJ2-1
v_gene: TRBV9
CDR3aa: CASSSGTSGANEQFF